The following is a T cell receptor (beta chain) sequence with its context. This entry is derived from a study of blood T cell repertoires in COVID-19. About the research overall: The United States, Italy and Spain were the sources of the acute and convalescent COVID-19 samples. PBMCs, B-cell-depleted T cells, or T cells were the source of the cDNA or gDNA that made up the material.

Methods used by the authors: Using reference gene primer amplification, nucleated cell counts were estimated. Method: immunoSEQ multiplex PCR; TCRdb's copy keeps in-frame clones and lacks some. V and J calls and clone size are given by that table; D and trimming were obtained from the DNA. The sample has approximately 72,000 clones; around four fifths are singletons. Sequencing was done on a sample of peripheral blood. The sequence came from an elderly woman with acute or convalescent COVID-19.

DNA for the CDR3: TGTGCCAGCAGCCCAGACAGTACTAACTATGGCTACACCTTC. It specifies CASSPDSTNYGYTF. The chain employs TRBV9 and TRBJ1-2; D is perhaps TRBD1 (5 bases). The V gene lost 4 bases and the J gene lost 0 bases, with 10 bases spanning the gap. The CDR3 has 14 amino acids. Germline lookup yields CDR1 SGDLS and CDR2 YYNGEE.